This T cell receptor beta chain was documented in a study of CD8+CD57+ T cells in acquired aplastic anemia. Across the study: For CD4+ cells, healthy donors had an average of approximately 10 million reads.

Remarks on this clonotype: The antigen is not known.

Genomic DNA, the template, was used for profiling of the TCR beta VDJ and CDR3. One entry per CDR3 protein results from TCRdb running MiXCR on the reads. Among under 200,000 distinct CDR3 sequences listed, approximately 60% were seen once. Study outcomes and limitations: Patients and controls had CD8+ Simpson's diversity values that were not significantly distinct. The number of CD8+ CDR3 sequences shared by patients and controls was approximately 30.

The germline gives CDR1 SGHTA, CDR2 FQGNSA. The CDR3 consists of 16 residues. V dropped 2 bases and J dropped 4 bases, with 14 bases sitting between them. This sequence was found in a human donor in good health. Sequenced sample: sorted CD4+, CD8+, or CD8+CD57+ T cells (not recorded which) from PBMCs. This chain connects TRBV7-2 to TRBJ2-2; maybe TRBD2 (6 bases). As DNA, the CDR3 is TGTGCCAGCAGCTTAAGACTAGGAGTATCCACCGGGGAGCTGTTTTTT. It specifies CASSLRLGVSTGELFF.